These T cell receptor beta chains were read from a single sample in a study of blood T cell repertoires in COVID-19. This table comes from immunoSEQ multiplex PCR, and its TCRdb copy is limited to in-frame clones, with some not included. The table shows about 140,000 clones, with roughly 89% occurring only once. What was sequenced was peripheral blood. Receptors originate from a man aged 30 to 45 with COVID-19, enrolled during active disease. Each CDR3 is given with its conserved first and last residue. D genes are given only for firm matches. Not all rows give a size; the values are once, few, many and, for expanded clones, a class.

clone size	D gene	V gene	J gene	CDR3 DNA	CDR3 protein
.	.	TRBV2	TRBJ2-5	TGTGCCAGCAGTGAACTCAGGTTCCAAGAGACCCAGTACTTC	CASSELRFQETQYF
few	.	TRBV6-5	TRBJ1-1	TGTGCCAGCAGTCCGGGAGACAGAGGGACTGAAGCTTTCTTT	CASSPGDRGTEAFF
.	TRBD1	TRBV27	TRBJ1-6	TGTGCCAGCAGTTATCACCTGACAGGGGATCTTAATTCACCCCTCCACTTT	CASSYHLTGDLNSPLHF
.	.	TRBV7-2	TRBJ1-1	TGTGCCAGCAGCTCCCGGACGGCGGGGGGGGAAGCTTTCTTT	CASSSRTAGGEAFF
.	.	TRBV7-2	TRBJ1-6	TGTGCCAGCAGCCGCACAGGGAACTATAATTCACCCCTCCACTTT	CASSRTGNYNSPLHF
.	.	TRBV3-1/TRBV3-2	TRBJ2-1	TGTGCCAGCAGCCATGAAATTACCCGGTATCTCAACAATGAGCAGTTCTTC	CASSHEITRYLNNEQFF
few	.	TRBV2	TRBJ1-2	TGTGCCAGCAGTGAAGCGTCTAGTTCTCGTGGCTACACCTTC	CASSEASSSRGYTF
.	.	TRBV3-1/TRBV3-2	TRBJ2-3	TGTGCCAGCAGCCCATTAGCGAAACTCACAGATACGCAGTATTTT	CASSPLAKLTDTQYF
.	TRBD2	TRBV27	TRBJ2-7	TGTGCCAGCAGTCCGACTAGCGGGATCTTGGCGGGGCAGTACTTC	CASSPTSGILAGQYF
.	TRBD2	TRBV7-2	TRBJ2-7	TGTGCCAGCAGGAGCGGGGACCCGCGGGCCGAGCAGTACTTC	CASRSGDPRAEQYF
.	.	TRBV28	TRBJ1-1	TGTGCCAGCAGGCCTCCTGGTGGGCGGAACACTGAAGCTTTCTTT	CASRPPGGRNTEAFF
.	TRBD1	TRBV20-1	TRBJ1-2	TGCAGTGCTAGTCCAGGGGGCTATGGCTACACCTTC	CSASPGGYGYTF
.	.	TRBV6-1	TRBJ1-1	TGTGCCAGCAGGGAAGACAGAAAAAACACTGAAGCTTTCTTT	CASREDRKNTEAFF
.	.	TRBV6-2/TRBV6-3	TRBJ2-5	TGTGCCAGCAGTTATACCTCAACTACAGGGACCCAGTACTTC	CASSYTSTTGTQYF
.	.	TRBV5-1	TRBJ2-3	TGCGCCAGCAGCTTTACAGGGCGCACAGATACGCAGTATTTT	CASSFTGRTDTQYF
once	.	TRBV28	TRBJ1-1	TGTGCCAGCAGTTTTATTCTGGGGCGGGCTTTCTTT	CASSFILGRAFF
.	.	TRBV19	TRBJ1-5	TGTGCCACCCCGGACAGAGCCCAGCCCCAGCATTTT	CATPDRAQPQHF
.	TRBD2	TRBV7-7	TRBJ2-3	TGTGCTAGCAGCTTGGGTAGCGGGAGGGCAGATACGCAGTATTTT	CASSLGSGRADTQYF
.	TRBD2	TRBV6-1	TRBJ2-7	TGTGCCAGCAGTGAAGCCGGCGGGAGGGGCTCCTACGAGCAGTACTTC	CASSEAGGRGSYEQYF
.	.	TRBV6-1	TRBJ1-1	TGTGCCAGCAGTGAAGGGAAAGGGGGACGCACTGAAGCTTTCTTT	CASSEGKGGRTEAFF
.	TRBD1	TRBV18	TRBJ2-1	TGTGCCAGCTCACCGGGACAGGGAACCTACAATGAGCAGTTCTTC	CASSPGQGTYNEQFF
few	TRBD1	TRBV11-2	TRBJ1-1	TGTGCCAGCAGCTCCAACCTTCGGACAGGGGGCGGTGGAACTGAAGCTTTCTTT	CASSSNLRTGGGGTEAFF
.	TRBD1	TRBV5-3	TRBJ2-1	TGTGCCAGAAGCGCGGACAGGGAGTCCCGGGACAATGAGCAGTTCTTC	CARSADRESRDNEQFF
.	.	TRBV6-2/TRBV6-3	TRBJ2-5	TGTGCCAGCAGCCGCGGGTTACAAGAGACCCAGTACTTC	CASSRGLQETQYF
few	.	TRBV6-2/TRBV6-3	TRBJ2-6	TGTGCCAGCAGTTCTATCAGGGGAGCATCACGTGAAGGGGCCAACGTCCTGACTTTC	CASSSIRGASREGANVLTF
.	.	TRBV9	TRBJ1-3	TGTGCCAGCAGCGTCGACAACCCTGGAAACACCATATATTTT	CASSVDNPGNTIYF
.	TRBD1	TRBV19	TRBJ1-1	TGTGCCAGCGGACAGGGATGGGACACTGAAGCTTTCTTT	CASGQGWDTEAFF
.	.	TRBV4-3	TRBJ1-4	TGCGCCAGCAGCCAAGATTCGAGAGTTTTTAATGAAAAACTGTTTTTT	CASSQDSRVFNEKLFF
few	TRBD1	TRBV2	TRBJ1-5	TGTGCCAGCAGCCGAGACAGGGCAAGCAATCAGCCCCAGCATTTT	CASSRDRASNQPQHF
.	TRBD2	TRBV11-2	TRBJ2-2	TGTGCCAGCAGCTTAGGGCTAGCGGGAGTCTGGGAGCTGTTTTTT	CASSLGLAGVWELFF
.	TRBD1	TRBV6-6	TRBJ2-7	TGTGCCAGCAGTTACCAGGGGGCTTTCCACGAGCAGTACTTC	CASSYQGAFHEQYF
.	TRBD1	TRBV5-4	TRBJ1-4	TGTGCCAGCAGCTCTGGGGACAGGGGCCGTCCTGAAAAACTGTTTTTT	CASSSGDRGRPEKLFF
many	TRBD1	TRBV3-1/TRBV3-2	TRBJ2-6	TGTGCCAGCAGCCGGCAATTGTGGACAGGGCGGTCTCCTGGGGCCAACGTCCTGACTTTC	CASSRQLWTGRSPGANVLTF
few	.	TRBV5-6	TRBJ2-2	TGTGCCAGCAGCTTTTCAGGTCCCGGGGAGCTGTTTTTT	CASSFSGPGELFF
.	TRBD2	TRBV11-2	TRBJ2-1	TGTGCCAGCAGCAATAGCGGGGAGGGCTACAATGAGCAGTTCTTC	CASSNSGEGYNEQFF
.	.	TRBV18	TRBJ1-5	TGTGCCAGCTCAACCGGGGGGGCCAGCAATCAGCCCCAGCATTTT	CASSTGGASNQPQHF
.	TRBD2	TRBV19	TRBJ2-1	TGTGCCAGTAGGGAATGGGCTAGCGGGAGAGGTGAGCAGTTCTTC	CASREWASGRGEQFF
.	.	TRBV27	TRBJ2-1	TGTGCCAGCAGTTTATCGGGTCCCCGCGGCAATGAGCAGTTCTTC	CASSLSGPRGNEQFF
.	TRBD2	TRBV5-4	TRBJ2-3	TGTGCCAGCAGCTTGTTTGCGGGAGGGAGCACAGATACGCAGTATTTT	CASSLFAGGSTDTQYF
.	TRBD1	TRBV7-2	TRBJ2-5	TGTGCCAGCAGCTTAGTCGCAGGGGGCCAAGGAAAGACCCAGTACTTC	CASSLVAGGQGKTQYF
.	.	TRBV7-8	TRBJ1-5	TGTGCCAGCAGCCCGGAGAGCTATAGCAATCAGCCCCAACATTTT	CASSPESYSNQPQHF
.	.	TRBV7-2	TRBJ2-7	TGTGCCAGCAGCTTAGGATCGATGGAGTCCTACGAGCAGTACTTC	CASSLGSMESYEQYF